The rows below give T cell receptor beta chains drawn from one sample of a study of a mutant IDH1 vaccine in newly diagnosed glioma. Their antigens remain unidentified. Method: immunoSEQ multiplex PCR; TCRdb's copy keeps in-frame clones and lacks some. Among tens of thousands of clones listed, about 80% were seen once. Sequenced here: PBMCs, sampled from a glioma patient whose treatment included an IDH1 peptide vaccine. Receptors were obtained from a man aged 18-30 years with glioma. Some clones in this sample may be carry-over from other donors' samples. CDR3s leave out the opening cysteine and the closing phenylalanine or tryptophan. Each record gives: J gene, V gene, CDR3 protein.

TRBJ1-5	TRBV28	ASSLIQGANQPQH
TRBJ2-7	TRBV27	ASSPTGGGYEQY
TRBJ2-7	TRBV2	ASSEWDISYEQY
TRBJ1-4	TRBV6-5	ASSFSWAVFEKLF
TRBJ2-5	TRBV4-1	ASSTRTSGRLKETQY
TRBJ1-5	TRBV6-5	ATARSGGVQPQH
TRBJ2-3	TRBV25-1	ASSETRLAGELWDTQY
TRBJ1-2	TRBV4-1	ASSQEGSTVRAYGYT
TRBJ2-1	TRBV10-3	AISEHHNEQF
TRBJ2-7	TRBV19	ASSIDRDSGFYEQY
TRBJ1-1	TRBV6-5	ASSWDSLNTEAF
TRBJ1-1	TRBV9	ASSVGREEAF
TRBJ2-2	TRBV6-5	ASSSDSGELF
TRBJ1-5	TRBV30	AWRGNGQPQH
TRBJ1-1	TRBV29-1	SVYGSGGEAF
TRBJ2-7	TRBV14	ASSGNVNEQY
TRBJ1-1	TRBV7-9	ASSFGGIGLGTEAF
TRBJ2-7	TRBV5-4	ASSLLLAGISYEQY
TRBJ2-7	TRBV7-2	ASSFSRDLHEQY
TRBJ2-1	TRBV2	ASSSQTGSTQF
TRBJ1-1	TRBV5-4	ASNRDRGVNTEAF
TRBJ2-7	TRBV28	ASSFEPLTSGSSYEQY
TRBJ2-7	TRBV27	ASSSQLGAAYEQY
TRBJ1-1	TRBV9	ASSTRTEREAF